The rows below give T cell receptor beta chains drawn from one sample of a study of blood T cell repertoires in COVID-19. TCRdb's table, derived via immunoSEQ multiplex PCR, lists solely in-frame clones and lacks some. The sample contains a few hundred thousand clones, about 89% of which appear only once. The sample taken for sequencing was peripheral blood. Receptors were obtained from a young woman with COVID-19, enrolled during active disease. The CDR3 runs from the conserved cysteine through the conserved F or W. Each record gives: clone size, D gene, V gene, J gene, CDR3 DNA, CDR3 protein. D genes are given only for firm matches. Rows give clone size only sometimes, using once, few, many, or a class for an expanded clone.

>-|-|TRBV7-7|TRBJ2-3
TGTGCTGGCAGCTCGGACCGGGGAGATACGCAGTATTTT
CAGSSDRGDTQYF
>-|-|TRBV7-9|TRBJ2-3
TGTGCCAGCAGCGGGAAAGGACTGGGTTTCACAGATACGCAGTATTTT
CASSGKGLGFTDTQYF
>-|-|TRBV19|TRBJ2-7
TGTGCCAGTAGTATTGTGGGAGGTCGCTCCTACGAGCAGTACTTC
CASSIVGGRSYEQYF
>-|-|TRBV5-1|TRBJ2-3
TGCGCCAGCAGCTCGGTCGGAGGGACAGATACGCAGTATTTT
CASSSVGGTDTQYF
>-|-|TRBV24-1|TRBJ2-1
TGTGCCACCAGTGAACGGACACGGGTGAACCGCAATGAGCAGTTCTTC
CATSERTRVNRNEQFF
>-|TRBD2|TRBV28|TRBJ2-3
TGTGCCAGCAGGCCGACTAGCGGGACCACCTCTAGCACAGATACGCAGTATTTT
CASRPTSGTTSSTDTQYF
>once|-|TRBV5-1|TRBJ2-5
TGCGCCAGCAGCTTGGGCCATACGGGTGAGGAGACCCAGTACTTC
CASSLGHTGEETQYF
>-|-|TRBV12-3/TRBV12-4|TRBJ1-4
TGTGCCAGCTCCGGGTATGAGGAAAAACTGTTTTTT
CASSGYEEKLFF
>-|-|TRBV6-2/TRBV6-3|TRBJ2-2
TGTGCCAGCAGTAGGACAAGGCCTGAGGGGGAGCTGTTTTTT
CASSRTRPEGELFF
>-|-|TRBV5-1|TRBJ2-7
TGCGCCAGCAGCATGGGAGACGGGAGCTCCTACGAGCAGTACTTC
CASSMGDGSSYEQYF
>few|-|TRBV6-7|TRBJ1-2
TGTGCCAACCTGGGGAGGGTAAAGAATGGCTACACCTTC
CANLGRVKNGYTF
>-|-|TRBV9|TRBJ1-2
TGTGCCAGCAGCGTAGGTCACAGCCGCTATGGCTACACCTTC
CASSVGHSRYGYTF
>-|-|TRBV10-3|TRBJ1-2
TGTGCCATCGGGCCGGGGGGCGCCGTCTATGGCTACACCTTC
CAIGPGGAVYGYTF
>-|TRBD1|TRBV19|TRBJ1-2
TGTGCCAGTAGTATAGACGCAGGGGGTTCCTATGGCTACACCTTC
CASSIDAGGSYGYTF
>-|TRBD1|TRBV7-2|TRBJ1-6
TGTGCCAGCGGACAGACAGGGAGGAGCGCCTATAATTCACCCCTCCACTTT
CASGQTGRSAYNSPLHF
>-|TRBD1|TRBV30|TRBJ2-3
TGTGCCTGGAGTGGGACAGGCTCACCAGATACGCAGTATTTT
CAWSGTGSPDTQYF
>-|TRBD1|TRBV30|TRBJ2-5
TGTGCCTGGAGTCGACAGGGGGGAGAGACCCAGTACTTC
CAWSRQGGETQYF
>few|TRBD2|TRBV9|TRBJ2-7
TGTGCCAGCAGCGTAGCCGGACTAGCGGGAGGCGAGCAGTACTTC
CASSVAGLAGGEQYF
>-|TRBD2|TRBV7-3|TRBJ2-5
TGTGCCAGCAGCTTGACGGGACTAGCGGGGCCTTACCAAGAGACCCAGTACTTC
CASSLTGLAGPYQETQYF
>-|-|TRBV2|TRBJ2-5
TGTGCCAGCAGTCCCACGGGGGTCCAAGAGACCCAGTACTTC
CASSPTGVQETQYF
>-|-|TRBV12-3/TRBV12-4|TRBJ1-2
TGTGCCAGCAGTCCGCGGGGGACCTATGGCTACACCTTC
CASSPRGTYGYTF
>-|TRBD2|TRBV9|TRBJ2-7
TGTGCCAGCAGCGTAGATGGCGGGGGTTCTATGAACGAGCAGTACTTC
CASSVDGGGSMNEQYF
>-|TRBD1|TRBV6-5|TRBJ2-5
TGTGCCAGCAGTTACTCGTCTCGACAGGGGGAGACCCAGTACTTC
CASSYSSRQGETQYF
>-|TRBD1|TRBV4-1|TRBJ2-3
TGCGCCAGCAGTCCGCTCCCCTCTCGGGACAGGGCCACAGATACGCAGTATTTT
CASSPLPSRDRATDTQYF
>-|TRBD2|TRBV7-9|TRBJ2-1
TGTGCCAGCAGCGGTGGACTAGTAGGGGTTTACAATGAGCAGTTCTTC
CASSGGLVGVYNEQFF
>-|-|TRBV29-1|TRBJ2-2
TGCAGCCACAAAGGGCTAGGGGGCACCGGGGAGCTGTTTTTT
CSHKGLGGTGELFF
>-|TRBD1|TRBV15|TRBJ2-1
TGTGCCACCAGCACTGGACAGGTATCTATCGATGAGCAGTTCTTC
CATSTGQVSIDEQFF
>-|TRBD2|TRBV7-6|TRBJ2-7
TGTGCCAGCAGCCCCGGTAGCGGGAGGACCTACGAGCAGTACTTC
CASSPGSGRTYEQYF
>-|-|TRBV29-1|TRBJ1-2
TGCAGCGTTGAGGGTTTGGGAGTCCGGGGCTACACCTTC
CSVEGLGVRGYTF
>-|-|TRBV10-3|TRBJ1-5
TGTGCCATCAGTCGGACAGCAATTAATCAGCCCCAGCATTTT
CAISRTAINQPQHF
>once|TRBD2|TRBV24-1|TRBJ2-1
TGTGCCACCAGTGGCGGGAGGGCCCCCTTAAGGCAGTTCTTC
CATSGGRAPLRQFF
>-|TRBD1|TRBV27|TRBJ2-7
TGTGCCAGCAGTTTGAGGAACAGGGGCTACGAGCAGTACTTC
CASSLRNRGYEQYF